Below, 28 T cell receptor beta chains from the same sample are listed, as sequenced in a study of blood T cell repertoires in COVID-19 (dated by TCRdb to about 2020). The protocol used for the library was the immunoSEQ multiplex PCR assay. TCRdb limited this immuneACCESS table to in-frame rearrangements with V and J called. A share of clones is missing; checked studies link under half to unresolved V genes, and the rest is unexplained. In this sample the table shows over 140,000 clones, almost 80% of which occur a single time. The top ten clones comprise less than 3% of the sample. The specimen sequenced was PBMCs or T cells enriched from blood (not recorded which). The receptors here all came from a woman in her fifties or sixties who had recovered from COVID-19.

The chain links TRBV5-6 to TRBJ1-2; D is ambiguous. The germline gives CDR1 SGHDT, CDR2 YYEEEE. Trimming took 0 bases from V and 4 from J, leaving 13 bases between them. The CDR3 contains 15 residues. The CDR3 DNA reads TGTGCCAGCAGCTTGGCTATGAGGGAAAGCTATGGCTACACCTTC. Its translation is CASSLAMRESYGYTF. Based on the CDR3 plus reference TRBV5-6 and TRBJ1-2, the full variable domain is DAGVTQSPTHLIKTRGQQVTLRCSPKSGHDTVSWYQQALGQGPQFIFQYYEEEERQRGNFPDRFSGHQFPNYSSELNVNALLLGDSALYLCASSLAMRESYGYTFGSGTRLTVV.

This clone turned up a few times. The V and J genes are TRBV9 and TRBJ2-7, with 9 bases matching TRBD2. Losses at the gene ends were 0 bases for V and 7 bases for J; bases not matched to a gene: 11. The germline CDR1 and CDR2 sequences are SGDLS and YYNGEE. This CDR3 has 16 amino acids. The CDR3 region has the DNA TGTGCCAGCAGCGTAGCTCCGTCTAGCGGGGTCGGGGAGCAGTACTTC. Translated: CASSVAPSSGVGEQYF. Full variable domain (rest looked up from reference TRBV9 and TRBJ2-7): DSGVTQTPKHLITATGQRVTLRCSPRSGDLSVYWYQQSLDQGLQFLIQYYNGEERAKGNILERFSAQQFPDLHSELNLSSLELGDSALYFCASSVAPSSGVGEQYFGPGTRLTVT.

V is TRBV9 and J is TRBJ1-3; D remains unclear. In germline, CDR1 is SGDLS, CDR2 YYNGEE. V shed 4 bases and J shed 4 bases, with 12 bases lying between them. This CDR3 comprises 14 residues. In nucleotides, the CDR3 is TGTGCCAGCAGCCCTGGGCCGGGGGGAAACACCATATATTTT. This sequence encodes CASSPGPGGNTIYF.

The V call is TRBV3-1 (or the pseudogene TRBV3-2), the J call TRBJ1-2; weak D call: TRBD1 (5 bases). Germline loops: CDR1 LGHDT, CDR2 YNNKEL (reference sequence). The CDR3 is made up of 13 amino acids. Trimming removed 1 base from V and 7 bases from J, with 10 bases in between. The CDR3 DNA is TGTGCCAGCAGCCAAGGCGCGGGGCCTGGCTACACCTTC. It encodes CASSQGAGPGYTF.

The genes are TRBV3-1 (or the pseudogene TRBV3-2) and TRBJ2-6; the D is unclear. Germline CDR1 reads LGHDT; CDR2 reads YNNKEL (reference sequence). Trimming removed 0 bases at V and 0 bases at J, with 9 bases between. The CDR3 length is 17 residues. The CDR3 reads CASSQDVWASGANVLTF. CDR3 nucleotide sequence: TGTGCCAGCAGCCAAGACGTCTGGGCCTCTGGGGCCAACGTCCTGACTTTC.

V usage is TRBV5-1 and J usage is TRBJ2-1, with TRBD1 matching over 7 bases. The CDR3 is 15 amino acids. The germline gives CDR1 SGHRS, CDR2 YFSETQ. After removal of 4 bases from V and 6 bases from J, the junction contained 10 bases not matched to a gene. The chain's CDR3 is CASSPGRTGGNEQFF. The CDR3 coding sequence is TGCGCCAGCAGCCCCGGCCGGACAGGCGGCAATGAGCAGTTCTTC.

V is TRBV3-1 (or the pseudogene TRBV3-2) and J is TRBJ2-7; D is possibly TRBD2 (5 bases). V lost 0 bases and J lost 7, with 7 bases in between. Germline CDR1 and CDR2: LGHDT and YNNKEL (reference sequence). This CDR3 is 12 amino acids long. CDR3 region: CASSQDEGEQYF. The CDR3 DNA reads TGTGCCAGCAGCCAAGATGAGGGAGAGCAGTACTTC.

This chain joins TRBV12-3 or TRBV12-4 and TRBJ2-7; D is perhaps TRBD1 (5 bases). V was clipped by 4 bases and J by 3 bases, with 10 bases between them. This CDR3 has 13 residues. Here the CDR3 DNA reads TGTGCCAGCAGTTCGAAAGACAGCTACGAGCAGTACTTC. Its protein product is CASSSKDSYEQYF.

The sample holds one count of this clone. V is TRBV29-1 and J is TRBJ2-7; 10 nucleotides align to TRBD2. The CDR3 sequence is 16 residues long. The trim removed 3 bases at V and 1 base at J, leaving 9 bases unmatched. The germline CDR1 and CDR2 sequences are SQVTM and ANQGSEA. DNA for the CDR3: TGCAGCGTTGAGTTTAGCGGGAGGTTAGGATCCTACGAGCAGTACTTC. Residues: CSVEFSGRLGSYEQYF.

This clone was seen at least ten times. This chain connects TRBV2 to TRBJ1-5, with a possible D match to TRBD1 (6 bases). The CDR3 is 14 residues long. The ends were cut back, 1 base at V and 5 bases at J, with 9 bases in the middle. The germline CDR1 and CDR2 sequences are SNHLY and FYNNEI. The CDR3 DNA sequence: TGTGCCAGCAGTGAAGGCAGGGGTCATCAGCCCCAGCATTTT. Translating gives CASSEGRGHQPQHF. Together with reference TRBV2 and TRBJ1-5, the CDR3 gives the full variable domain: EPEVTQTPSHQVTQMGQEVILRCVPISNHLYFYWYRQILGQKVEFLVSFYNNEISEKSEIFDDQFSVERPDGSNFTLKIRSTKLEDSAMYFCASSEGRGHQPQHFGDGTRLSIL.

The gene calls are TRBV5-4 and TRBJ2-2; the D gene is possibly TRBD1 (7 bases). Trimming stripped 0 bases from V and 7 bases from J, with 13 bases between. Germline V gene data show CDR1 as SGHNT and CDR2 as YYREEE (reference sequence). This CDR3 comprises 15 residues. CDR3 sequence: CASSLVAGGIGELFF. The CDR3 DNA reads TGTGCCAGCAGCTTGGTGGCAGGGGGGATCGGGGAGCTGTTTTTT.

The V call is TRBV2, the J call TRBJ1-2; tentatively, D is TRBD1 (5 bases). In germline, CDR1 is SNHLY, CDR2 FYNNEI. V was trimmed by 4 bases and J by 4 bases, leaving 13 bases between them. The CDR3 covers 14 residues. The CDR3 region is CASSGLLGPYGYTF. Here the CDR3 DNA reads TGTGCCAGCAGTGGGTTACTGGGGCCCTATGGCTACACCTTC.

V gene TRBV3-1 (or the pseudogene TRBV3-2) combines with J gene TRBJ2-7; D ambiguous. CDR1 and CDR2 (germline): LGHDT, YNNKEL (reference sequence). This CDR3 is 16 amino acids long. V lost 0 bases to trimming and J lost 2 bases, with 14 bases between them. The CDR3 region has the DNA TGTGCCAGCAGCCAAGAACTTACTGTATCCCCCTACGAGCAGTACTTC. Protein product: CASSQELTVSPYEQYF.

V is TRBV2 and J is TRBJ1-2; 8 positions match TRBD1. Losses at the gene ends were 5 bases for V and 7 bases for J; bases not matched to a gene: 9. Germline CDR1 is SNHLY and CDR2 is FYNNEI. The CDR3 length is 14 residues. The CDR3: CASSRTGRGSGYTF. In DNA form, the CDR3 reads TGTGCCAGCAGTCGGACAGGGAGGGGAAGTGGCTACACCTTC. Full variable domain (outside the CDR3, taken from reference TRBV2 and TRBJ1-2): EPEVTQTPSHQVTQMGQEVILRCVPISNHLYFYWYRQILGQKVEFLVSFYNNEISEKSEIFDDQFSVERPDGSNFTLKIRSTKLEDSAMYFCASSRTGRGSGYTFGSGTRLTVV.

The rearrangement joins TRBV5-6 to TRBJ2-1; TRBD2 matches 10 bases. The CDR3 is 16 amino acids. V gave up 1 base and J gave up 8 bases; unmatched junction bases: 9. The germline CDR1 and CDR2 sequences are SGHDT and YYEEEE. CDR3 sequence: CASSLRLAGAMDEQFF. The CDR3 nucleotides are TGTGCCAGCAGCTTGAGGCTAGCGGGAGCGATGGATGAGCAGTTCTTC. Full variable domain (outside the CDR3, taken from reference TRBV5-6 and TRBJ2-1): DAGVTQSPTHLIKTRGQQVTLRCSPKSGHDTVSWYQQALGQGPQFIFQYYEEEERQRGNFPDRFSGHQFPNYSSELNVNALLLGDSALYLCASSLRLAGAMDEQFFGPGTRLTVL.

This chain connects TRBV7-9 to TRBJ2-1, with D possibly being TRBD2 (6 bases). The V end was cut by 1 base, the J end by 4 bases, with 11 bases between. Per the germline V gene, CDR1 is SEHNR and CDR2 is FQNEAQ (reference sequence). This CDR3 region has 15 residues. The CDR3, as DNA: TGTGCCAGCAGCTTAGGACTAGGTGGTTACAATGAGCAGTTCTTC. It yields the protein CASSLGLGGYNEQFF. The full variable domain, its missing parts supplied by reference TRBV7-9 and TRBJ2-1, is DTGVSQNPRHKITKRGQNVTFRCDPISEHNRLYWYRQTLGQGPEFLTYFQNEAQLEKSRLLSDRFSAERPKGSFSTLEIQRTEQGDSAMYLCASSLGLGGYNEQFFGPGTRLTVL.

This chain's CDR3 is CASSLQGAKQPQHF. CDR3 DNA sequence: TGTGCCAGCTCTCTCCAGGGGGCCAAACAGCCCCAGCATTTT. The V call is TRBV18, the J call TRBJ1-5; 8 bases fit TRBD1. This CDR3 has 14 residues. J lost 7 bases, V lost 6 bases, and 8 bases had no gene match. Germline V CDR1 and CDR2: KGHSH, LQKENI. Full variable domain (rest looked up from reference TRBV18 and TRBJ1-5): NAGVMQNPRHLVRRRGQEARLRCSPMKGHSHVYWYRQLPEEGLKFMVYLQKENIIDESGMPKERFSAEFPKEGPSILRIQQVVRGDSAAYFCASSLQGAKQPQHFGDGTRLSIL.

This clone was seen a single time. CDR3 in amino acids: CASSPQPTGVGRNTIYF. The DNA for the CDR3 is TGTGCCAGCTCACCACAGCCAACAGGGGTAGGGCGAAACACCATATATTTT. This chain joins TRBV18 and TRBJ1-3, with 7 bases identical to TRBD1. Germline V gene sequence: CDR1 KGHSH, CDR2 LQKENI. With V trimmed by 1 base and J by 5 bases, 11 bases remained unmatched. This CDR3 comprises 17 residues.

The chain uses TRBV28 and TRBJ2-7; D gene uncertain. The V gene's germline CDR1 is MDHEN and CDR2 SYDVKM. V was pared by 5 bases and J by 2 bases, with 10 bases between. The CDR3 contains 13 residues. In DNA, the CDR3 is TGTGCCAGCAGTATATTCGGTACCTACGAGCAGTACTTC. Encoded protein: CASSIFGTYEQYF.

The sample holds one count of this clone. This rearrangement joins TRBV29-1 to TRBJ1-2, with 7 bases matching TRBD1. The J segment lost 3 bases and the V segment lost 0 bases, leaving 10 bases of the junction unmatched. The germline V gene has CDR1 SQVTM and CDR2 ANQGSEA. CDR3 length: 16 amino acids. CDR3 in amino acids: CSVEDLRRGQDYGYTF. The CDR3 nucleotides are TGCAGCGTTGAAGATCTCCGTAGGGGGCAAGACTATGGCTACACCTTC.

This clone has a handful of counts. CDR3 nucleotide sequence: TGTGCCAGCAGCGATACCGGGACAGTGTACTTC. The encoded protein is CASSDTGTVYF. The genes are TRBV7-3 and TRBJ2-7; TRBD1 agrees at 7 bases. CDR3 size: 11 residues. The V segment lost 5 bases and the J segment 12 bases; nucleotides outside the gene matches: 7. Germline V gives CDR1 SGHTA, CDR2 FQGTGA. The full variable domain, in which reference TRBV7-3 and TRBJ2-7 provide the parts outside the CDR3, is GAGVSQTPSNKVTEKGKYVELRCDPISGHTALYWYRQSLGQGPEFLIYFQGTGAADDSGLPNDRFFAVRPEGSVSTLKIQRTERGDSAVYLCASSDTGTVYFGPGTRLTVT.

The J gene is TRBJ2-7, the V gene TRBV7-9; 7 bases are shared with TRBD2. This CDR3 region has 15 residues. CDR1 and CDR2 (germline): SEHNR, FQNEAQ (reference sequence). V lost 5 bases, J lost 7 bases, and 14 bases stayed unmatched. DNA of the CDR3: TGTGCCAGCAGCCCAACTAGCGTGGCCCTCGGAGAGCAGTACTTC. This gives the protein CASSPTSVALGEQYF.

The V and J genes are TRBV28 and TRBJ2-3; D not resolved. V was trimmed by 6 bases and J by 2 bases, leaving 9 bases between them. The CDR3 runs 13 residues. Germline-derived CDR1 and CDR2 are MDHEN and SYDVKM. CDR3 sequence: CASSLGFTDTQYF. CDR3 DNA sequence: TGTGCCAGCAGCTTAGGCTTCACAGATACGCAGTATTTT.

For this clone: At one end the junction does not follow the germline gene, possibly because of a read error. The rearrangement uses TRBV3-1 (or the pseudogene TRBV3-2) and TRBJ2-2; no definite D call. The CDR3 is 15 amino acids. Germline-derived CDR1 and CDR2 are LGHDT and YNNKEL (reference sequence). The CDR3 region is CASTQWQKNTGELFF. In DNA form, the CDR3 reads TGTGCCAGCACCCAATGGCAGAAGAACACCGGGGAGCTGTTTTTT.

V usage is TRBV27 and J usage is TRBJ2-5; 7 positions match TRBD2. V was pared by 3 bases and J by 5 bases, with 9 bases of the junction left unmatched. This CDR3 has 15 residues. The germline V gene has CDR1 MNHEY and CDR2 SMNVEV (reference sequence). The DNA of the CDR3 is TGTGCCAGCAGTTTGGCGGGGAGGGCTAGTGAGACCCAGTACTTC. It codes for CASSLAGRASETQYF.

CDR3 region: CASGRDRAYNEQFF. The CDR3 nucleotides read TGCGCCAGCGGCCGGGACAGAGCCTACAATGAGCAGTTCTTC. V and J are TRBV5-1 and TRBJ2-1; 7 bases agree with TRBD1. The CDR3 has 14 amino acids. J was trimmed by 2 bases and V by 7 bases; bases with no gene match: 6. Per germline, CDR1 SGHRS and CDR2 YFSETQ. The entire variable domain, with the rest obtained from reference TRBV5-1 and TRBJ2-1, is as follows: KAGVTQTPRYLIKTRGQQVTLSCSPISGHRSVSWYQQTPGQGLQFLFEYFSETQRNKGNFPGRFSGRQFSNSRSEMNVSTLELGDSALYLCASGRDRAYNEQFFGPGTRLTVL.

This chain connects TRBV9 to TRBJ2-1; TRBD2 matches 11 bases. This CDR3 spans 17 amino acids. CDR1 and CDR2 from the germline V gene are SGDLS and YYNGEE. V lost 0 bases and J lost 2; bases outside the gene matches: 4. The CDR3: CASSVEGLADPYNEQFF. The CDR3 coding sequence is TGTGCCAGCAGCGTAGAGGGACTAGCGGACCCCTACAATGAGCAGTTCTTC.

This chain links TRBV2 with TRBJ1-2, with 7 bases that match TRBD1. The germline V gene encodes CDR1 SNHLY and CDR2 FYNNEI. Trimming cost V 4 bases and J 8 bases; bases outside gene matches: 10. The CDR3 has 14 amino acids. The CDR3 nucleotides read TGTGCCAGCAGTGGGTTAGGGGGCCGGGAAGGCTACACCTTC. It specifies CASSGLGGREGYTF.